This TCR beta chain was found in a study of blood T cell repertoires in COVID-19. This clone was seen once. Within the sample, other DNA sequences also encode this same CDR3. Assay: immunoSEQ multiplex PCR; the TCRdb copy retains only in-frame clones and omits some. Of 100,000 to 150,000 clones in the sample, 85% to 90% are singletons; the top ten hold about 3%. The CDR3 contains 14 residues. Unmatched junction bases numbered 0, after V lost 0 bases and J lost 7 bases. CDR1 is SGDLS, CDR2 YYNGEE, per germline. Sequenced sample: peripheral blood. The TCR sequence derives from a woman aged 80 or over with COVID-19, enrolled during active disease. The chain couples TRBV9 to TRBJ1-6, with 8 bases matching TRBD1. The CDR3 loop reads CASSVGQGNSPLHF. The CDR3 DNA is TGTGCCAGCAGCGTAGGACAGGGGAATTCACCCCTCCACTTT.